This T cell receptor (beta chain) was retrieved from a study of blood T cell repertoires in COVID-19. On the study more broadly: Researchers got acute and convalescent COVID-19 samples from the United States, Italy and Spain. Sample material is recorded as cDNA or gDNA derived from T cells, B-cell-depleted T cells, or PBMCs.

Original data processing: The assay estimated nucleated cells by amplifying reference gene primers. TCRdb keeps only in-frame clones here, not all; method: immunoSEQ multiplex PCR. The V and J calls and clone size are taken from that table; D and trimming were inferred from the DNA. Among 90,000 to 100,000 clones, approximately 84% were seen once, and the ten largest hold around 5.8%. The CDR3 length is 16 residues. Trimming took 2 bases from V and 0 from J; bases not matched to a gene: 5. In germline, CDR1 is SGHTA, CDR2 FQGTGA. Input material: peripheral blood. The chain uses TRBV7-3 and TRBJ2-3; 7 bases are a match to TRBD2. The source of this sequence is a man aged 55 to 70 with acute or convalescent COVID-19. The CDR3 is CASSLYDGGSTDTQYF. The CDR3 nucleotides read TGTGCCAGCAGCTTATATGACGGGGGGAGCACAGATACGCAGTATTTT.